The source of this T cell receptor (beta chain) is a study of blood T cell repertoires in COVID-19. Study summary: Sources were T cells, B-cell-depleted T cells, or PBMCs; the material itself was cDNA or gDNA.

The CDR3 is 14 amino acids. Per the original methods: By means of reference gene primer amplification, nucleated cell counts were estimated. Here immunoSEQ multiplex PCR was the method, and the copy in TCRdb shows in-frame clones only, minus some. V, J and clone size are those of that table, while D and trimming were read from the DNA. The sample shows 200,000 or so clones, about nine tenths of them seen only once. Sample: peripheral blood. This receptor was obtained from a man aged 45-65 years with acute or convalescent COVID-19. The rearrangement joins TRBV12-2 to TRBJ1-5; the tabulated D call, TRBD1, remains unverified against the DNA. TRBV12-2 is marked as a pseudogene. CDR3 bases: TGTGCAAGTCGCCCTTGGACAGGGGCTCAGCCCCAGCATTTT. As protein: CASRPWTGAQPQHF.